The clone carrying this T cell receptor beta chain was recorded at least ten times. Donors had localized lung adenocarcinoma, a non-small cell lung cancer. This specimen belongs to a study of CD4 and CD8 cells across lung adenocarcinoma regions. One entry per CDR3 protein, called by TCRdb with MiXCR from the PCR reads. Here the sample spans under 20,000 distinct CDR3 sequences, 51% being singletons. CDR1 MRHNA and CDR2 SNTAGT come from the germline V gene. This CDR3 spans 14 amino acids. V lost 0 bases and J lost 4, with 9 bases in between. This chain joins TRBV6-4 and TRBJ1-1; D is perhaps TRBD1 (5 bases). Specimen: CD8+ T cells from the center of a lung tumor. The source of this sequence is a female donor with lung adenocarcinoma. The CD4 and CD8 labels of this study may be unreliable. In DNA, the CDR3 is TGTGCCAGCAGTGACTCAGTGAGGGGCACTGAAGCTTTCTTT. This encodes CASSDSVRGTEAFF.